This T cell receptor (beta chain) came from a study of blood T cell repertoires in COVID-19. About the research overall: Two negative PCRs, clearance, or symptom resolution were required of recovered Cohort 3 donors. The origin of the acute and convalescent COVID-19 samples was the United States, Italy and Spain.

Method: immunoSEQ multiplex PCR; TCRdb's copy keeps in-frame clones and lacks some. Of 200,000 to 250,000 clones in the sample, 86% were seen once. Residents of about 25 US areas, aged about 18 to 95 years, made up the participants. CDR3 length equals 17 residues. Germline V CDR1 and CDR2: LGHNA, YSLEER. V dropped 2 bases and J dropped 0 bases, with 13 bases sitting between them. Material: PBMCs or T cells enriched from blood (not recorded which). The V call is TRBV4-3, the J call TRBJ1-4; no definite D call. This receptor was obtained from a woman aged 45-65 years in a cohort exposed to, infected with or recovered from COVID-19 (not recorded which). In nucleotides, the CDR3 is TGCGCCAGCAGCCAAATGACTCAAGCATCAACTAATGAAAAACTGTTTTTT. Encoded protein: CASSQMTQASTNEKLFF.